The clone carrying this TCR beta chain was observed many times. Its antigen remains unknown. The CDR3 length is 14 residues. The germline V gene encodes CDR1 SGHRS and CDR2 YFSETQ. V gave up 3 bases and J gave up 6 bases, with 14 bases separating them. The entry originates in a study of T cells after yellow fever vaccination. Whole-study results and caveats: One caveat is that FACS-sorted repertoires could contain abundant clonotypes contaminating from the bulk population. In post-booster samples, most primary-vaccination clones reappeared (approximately 96% CD4, about 91% CD8).

They built TCR cDNA with 5'RACE template switching, a step that put in a universal primer site and UMIs. TCRdb redid the calling of the 5' RACE reads with MiXCR, one entry per CDR3 protein. The sample yields 100,000 to 150,000 distinct CDR3 sequences, 12% to 15% seen once. The chain joins TRBV5-1 to TRBJ2-3, with D perhaps assigned TRBD1 or TRBD2 (5 bases each). The sequenced sample was CD8+ T cells sorted from PBMCs, obtained 5 days after the yellow fever booster vaccination. The clonotype comes from a man aged 18 to 29 who received the YFV17D yellow fever vaccine. The CDR3: CASSSRDRRDTQYF. In DNA form, the CDR3 reads TGCGCCAGCAGCTCGAGGGACCGAAGGGATACGCAGTATTTT.